The 27 T cell receptor beta chains reported below all come from one sample, sequenced in a study of shared clonotypes between healthy human individuals. Profiling relied on immunoSEQ multiplex PCR, and the TCRdb table lists in-frame clones only, not all of them. This table holds 2.3 million or so clones, 85% to 95% found once. Source material: naive CD4+ T cells from PBMCs. As for subset: CD45RA+ positively selected. The receptors come from a man aged 18 to 30 in good health. Some clones in this sample may be carry-over from other donors' samples.

This clone is a singleton in its sample. This chain connects TRBV28 to TRBJ2-3; a weak D match, TRBD2 (6 bases). CDR1 and CDR2 (germline): MDHEN, SYDVKM. The CDR3 is 16 amino acids. V lost 3 bases and J 1 base, leaving 14 bases between the germline ends. The CDR3: CASSLAGSVGTDTQYF. As DNA, the CDR3 is TGTGCCAGCAGTTTGGCCGGGAGTGTGGGCACAGATACGCAGTATTTT.

The chain couples TRBV28 to TRBJ1-5, with unresolved D. The CDR3 has 15 amino acids. V was shortened by 5 bases and J by 7 bases, with 18 bases between the two germline ends. CDR1 MDHEN and CDR2 SYDVKM come from the germline V gene. The CDR3 DNA sequence: TGTGCCAGCAGTACCCCGAGCGACATAAACCAGCCCCAGCATTTT. It encodes CASSTPSDINQPQHF.

The chain joins TRBV2 to TRBJ2-7; TRBD1 might be the D (5 bases). Between the trimmed V and J ends, which lost 10 bases and 0 bases, there was a span of 16 bases. The germline V gene has CDR1 SNHLY and CDR2 FYNNEI. The CDR3 has 14 amino acids. CDR3: CATKTVIHSYEQYF. CDR3 in DNA: TGTGCCACCAAGACAGTCATACACTCCTACGAGCAGTACTTC.

Note on this clone: This sample also contains other DNA sequences that code for the same CDR3. This chain connects TRBV6-5 to TRBJ2-7, with TRBD2 identical over 8 bases. Germline trimming cut 9 bases from V and 1 base from J; bases unmatched to any gene: 11. The CDR3 is 15 amino acids. Germline CDR1 MNHEY, CDR2 SVGAGI. The CDR3 spells CASRRLAGGSYEQYF. In DNA, the CDR3 is TGTGCCAGTCGGCGGCTAGCGGGTGGATCCTACGAGCAGTACTTC.

J is TRBJ1-1 and V is TRBV7-3; D remains ambiguous. Germline V gene data show CDR1 as SGHTA and CDR2 as FQGTGA. V lost 4 bases, J lost 1 base, and 10 bases lay in between. This CDR3 spans 14 amino acids. CDR3 DNA: TGTGCCAGCAGCTCGAGTAATGGGAACACTGAAGCTTTCTTT. This sequence encodes CASSSSNGNTEAFF.

The V call is TRBV28, the J call TRBJ1-4, with D possibly matching TRBD1 (5 bases). Germline V CDR1 and CDR2: MDHEN, SYDVKM. The CDR3 has 12 residues. V dropped 6 bases and J dropped 8 bases, with 10 bases sitting between them. The CDR3 reads CASSSGEEKLFF. CDR3 sequence (DNA): TGTGCCAGCAGCTCGGGGGAGGAAAAACTGTTTTTT.

The chain recombines TRBV7-6 with TRBJ2-5; D is undetermined. The germline V gene has CDR1 SGHVS and CDR2 FNYEAQ. Trimming took 5 bases from V and 5 from J, leaving 12 bases between them. The CDR3 is made up of 13 amino acids. CDR3 sequence (DNA): TGTGCCAGCAGCCGAAGGCGCGGTGAGACCCAGTACTTC. Its protein product is CASSRRRGETQYF.

The chain recombines TRBV7-9 with TRBJ2-7, with 8 bases aligning to TRBD1. Germline assignment: CDR1 SEHNR and CDR2 FQNEAQ (reference sequence). V lost 3 bases, J lost 2 bases, and 6 bases stayed unmatched. There are 15 residues in the CDR3. This CDR3 is CASSLGTGFPYEQYF. DNA for the CDR3: TGTGCCAGCAGCTTGGGGACAGGATTCCCCTACGAGCAGTACTTC.

This chain joins TRBV19 and TRBJ2-7, with D tentatively TRBD2 (5 bases). The length of the CDR3 is 17 residues. Germline assignment: CDR1 LNHDA and CDR2 SQIVND (reference sequence). The ends were cut back, 0 bases at V and 1 base at J, with 16 bases in the middle. In DNA, the CDR3 is TGTGCCAGTAGTATAGATCGGGATAGTGCAGCATCCTACGAGCAGTACTTC. It is translated as CASSIDRDSAASYEQYF.

This clone was recorded only once. The genes are TRBV11-2 and TRBJ1-2; maybe TRBD1 (5 bases). The ends were cut back, 5 bases at V and 4 bases at J, with 14 bases in the middle. CDR3 length: 14 residues. CDR1 is SGHAT and CDR2 is FQNNGV in the germline V gene. CDR3 nucleotide sequence: TGTGCCAGCAGCGGGGGGAGGGGCAGCTATGGCTACACCTTC. Its protein is CASSGGRGSYGYTF.

This chain links TRBV28 with TRBJ1-4, with a tentative D call TRBD1 (5 bases). V lost 5 bases, J lost 3 bases, and 13 bases lay in between. Germline-derived CDR1 and CDR2 are MDHEN and SYDVKM. The CDR3 runs to 15 residues. CDR3 region: CASSIRGSSNEKLFF. The CDR3 coding sequence is TGTGCCAGCAGTATCCGGGGCAGCTCTAATGAAAAACTGTTTTTT.

The rearrangement uses TRBV10-3 and TRBJ1-2, with unresolved D. CDR1 and CDR2 from the germline V gene are ENHRY and SYGVKD. The CDR3 has 14 amino acids. With 5 bases removed from V and 4 bases from J, the gap between germline ends came to 14 bases. The CDR3 loop is CAISSGTTRYGYTF. DNA for the CDR3: TGTGCCATCAGTTCCGGTACGACCCGCTATGGCTACACCTTC.

This clone was detected only once. Distinct nucleotide sequences in the sample also encode this CDR3. The chain employs TRBV29-1 and TRBJ2-5, with TRBD1 as a possible D gene (6 bases). V lost 4 bases and J 1 base, leaving 7 bases between the germline ends. Germline CDR1 reads SQVTM; CDR2 reads ANQGSEA. There are 12 residues in the CDR3. CDR3 loop: CSVVRGQETQYF. The CDR3 bases are TGCAGCGTTGTCAGGGGCCAAGAGACCCAGTACTTC. Looking up the rest from reference TRBV29-1 and TRBJ2-5 gives the full variable domain: SAVISQKPSRDICQRGTSLTIQCQVDSQVTMMFWYRQQPGQSLTLIATANQGSEATYESGFVIDKFPISRPNLTFSTLTVSNMSPEDSSIYLCSVVRGQETQYFGPGTRLLVL.

The CDR3: CASSLLGISGNTIYF. The CDR3 bases are TGCGCCAGCAGCTTGTTAGGTATCTCTGGAAACACCATATATTTT. The genes are TRBV5-1 and TRBJ1-3; no clear D. Germline lookup yields CDR1 SGHRS and CDR2 YFSETQ. The CDR3 extends over 15 amino acids. V lost 1 base and J lost 0, with 8 bases in between.

The chain carries TRBV5-1 and TRBJ2-7; D is possibly TRBD1 (6 bases). Germline CDR1 and CDR2: SGHRS and YFSETQ. This CDR3 is 12 amino acids long. Trimming pared 4 bases from V and 7 bases from J, leaving 12 bases between. This CDR3 is CASSPGQNEQYF. The DNA for the CDR3 is TGCGCCAGCAGCCCCGGACAGAATGAGCAGTACTTC.

This chain joins TRBV28 and TRBJ1-5, with 11 positions matching TRBD1. Trimming removed 5 bases from V and 7 bases from J; junction bases left unmatched: 4. The germline gives CDR1 MDHEN, CDR2 SYDVKM. The CDR3 totals 14 residues. The chain's CDR3 is CASSGDRGWQPQHF. CDR3 coding DNA: TGTGCCAGCAGTGGGGACAGGGGGTGGCAGCCCCAGCATTTT.

CDR3 in DNA: TGTGCCAGCAGCTTAGGGGGCGGGTACAATCAGCCCCAGCATTTT. Protein: CASSLGGGYNQPQHF. The chain uses TRBV7-2 and TRBJ1-5; D may be TRBD1 (5 bases). V shed 1 base and J shed 3 bases, with 10 bases lying between them. This CDR3 has 15 residues. The germline V gene has CDR1 SGHTA and CDR2 FQGNSA.

The chain links TRBV28 to TRBJ2-5; D is uncertain. Trimming removed 5 bases at V and 5 bases at J, with 12 bases between. The CDR3 contains 13 residues. Germline values: CDR1 MDHEN, CDR2 SYDVKM. The CDR3 DNA is TGTGCCAGCAGTATCCCTTCTCGCGAGACCCAGTACTTC. This encodes CASSIPSRETQYF.

The genes are TRBV10-2 and TRBJ2-6; D is possibly TRBD1 (5 bases). There are 13 residues in the CDR3. The V end lost 8 bases, the J end lost 0 bases, and 5 bases lay between the germline ends. CDR1 is WSHSY, CDR2 SAAADI, per germline. DNA for the CDR3: TGCGCCAGCGGGGCCTCTGGGGCCAACGTCCTGACTTTC. Its translation: CASGASGANVLTF.

This sequence joins TRBV5-1 and TRBJ2-5; D not certain. Germline CDR1 and CDR2: SGHRS and YFSETQ. The V end was cut by 4 bases, the J end by 1 base, with 14 bases between. The CDR3 is 15 residues long. The chain's CDR3 is CASSVRATAQETQYF. The CDR3, as DNA: TGCGCCAGCAGCGTCCGGGCCACAGCCCAAGAGACCCAGTACTTC.

This sequence joins TRBV9 and TRBJ2-2; the D is unclear. In germline, CDR1 is SGDLS, CDR2 YYNGEE. There are 14 residues in the CDR3. Trimming removed 4 bases from V and 2 bases from J, with 9 bases in between. The chain's CDR3 is CASSSLINTGELFF. The CDR3 region has the DNA TGTGCCAGCAGCAGCCTGATAAACACCGGGGAGCTGTTTTTT.

V gene TRBV28 combines with J gene TRBJ2-3, with D perhaps TRBD2 (6 bases). Germline CDR1 and CDR2: MDHEN and SYDVKM. V was clipped by 7 bases and J by 4 bases, with 18 bases between them. The CDR3 has 15 amino acids. The CDR3 DNA sequence: TGTGCCAGCACCCCGGGGGACGCGACCCCAGATACGCAGTATTTT. Translation: CASTPGDATPDTQYF.

This rearrangement joins TRBV6-6 to TRBJ2-7; D is perhaps TRBD2 (7 bases). This CDR3 has 14 amino acids. V dropped 6 bases and J dropped 4 bases, with 16 bases sitting between them. Per the germline V gene, CDR1 is MNHNY and CDR2 is SVGAGI (reference sequence). CDR3 in DNA: TGTGCCAGCAGCAAAGGGGGGAGGGCTTACGAGCAGTACTTC. Encoded protein: CASSKGGRAYEQYF.

The chain uses TRBV9 and TRBJ2-1; 11 nucleotides match TRBD2. CDR3 length equals 16 residues. Germline loops: CDR1 SGDLS, CDR2 YYNGEE. Losses at the gene ends were 4 bases for V and 2 bases for J; bases not matched to a gene: 5. CDR3 sequence: CASSTQLAGAYNEQFF. The CDR3 bases are TGTGCCAGCAGCACACAACTAGCGGGAGCCTACAATGAGCAGTTCTTC.

A few counts support this clone. The chain carries TRBV28 and TRBJ1-5, with TRBD1 as a possible D gene (5 bases). This CDR3 is 15 amino acids long. V lost 1 base to trimming and J lost 7 bases, with 14 bases between them. CDR1 is MDHEN, CDR2 SYDVKM, per germline. The CDR3 nucleotides read TGTGCCAGCAGTTTATATCGGGGGGTTAGCCAGCCCCAGCATTTT. It encodes CASSLYRGVSQPQHF.

A few counts support this clone. The chain uses TRBV10-3 and TRBJ1-2, with TRBD1 identical over 7 bases. The CDR3 runs to 14 residues. Germline V gene sequence: CDR1 ENHRY, CDR2 SYGVKD. Germline trimming cut 6 bases from V and 7 bases from J; bases unmatched to any gene: 11. The CDR3 loop is CAISLDRVGSGYTF. DNA of the CDR3: TGTGCCATCAGCCTAGACAGGGTGGGGAGTGGCTACACCTTC.

Notes on this clone: Different DNA sequences within this sample yield the same CDR3. The rearrangement links TRBV5-1 to TRBJ1-1; no clear D. This CDR3 region has 13 residues. CDR1 and CDR2 from the germline V gene are SGHRS and YFSETQ. V was shortened by 0 bases and J by 1 base, with 4 bases between the two germline ends. CDR3 amino acids: CASSLGSNTEAFF. CDR3 in DNA: TGCGCCAGCAGCTTGGGTTCGAACACTGAAGCTTTCTTT.